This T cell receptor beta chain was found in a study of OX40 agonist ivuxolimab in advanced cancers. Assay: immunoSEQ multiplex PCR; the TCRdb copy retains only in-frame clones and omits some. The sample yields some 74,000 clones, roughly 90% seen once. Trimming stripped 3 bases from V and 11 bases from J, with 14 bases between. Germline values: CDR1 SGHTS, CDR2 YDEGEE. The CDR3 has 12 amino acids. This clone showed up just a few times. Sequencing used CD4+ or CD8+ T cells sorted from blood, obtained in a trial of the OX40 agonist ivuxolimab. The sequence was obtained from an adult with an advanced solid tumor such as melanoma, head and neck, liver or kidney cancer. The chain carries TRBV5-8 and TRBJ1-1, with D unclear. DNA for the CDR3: TGTGCCAGCAGCTACAGAACCTGGAGGGCTTTCTTT. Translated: CASSYRTWRAFF.